The 27 T cell receptor beta chains below all came from one sample that was sequenced in a study of Graves' ophthalmopathy and Graves' hyperthyroidism. RNA served as the template for amplifying TCR beta CDR3 regions. The workflow started with a first-round RT-PCR run with HTBI primers and then moved on to a second-round multiplex PCR. TCRdb independently ran MiXCR on the multiplex PCR reads; one entry per CDR3 protein. The repertoire has hundreds of thousands of distinct CDR3 sequences, approximately 22% of them found once; the top ten carry approximately 7%. The sequenced sample was peripheral blood. The receptors were gathered from a young woman with stable Graves' hyperthyroidism. Some clones in this sample may be carry-over from other donors' samples.

This clonotype was picked up many times. It may be a read error: a sequence one base away is much more abundant. This chain links TRBV7-8 with TRBJ2-2; 9 nucleotides match TRBD1. The CDR3 totals 15 residues. V was clipped by 5 bases and J by 3 bases; unmatched bases: 4. Germline CDR1 reads SGHVS; CDR2 reads FQNEAQ. CDR3 coding DNA: TGTGCCAGCAGCGCCGGGACAGGGCACACCGGGGAGCTGTTTTTT. Its protein is CASSAGTGHTGELFF.

Comment on this clonotype: The junction does not match germline at one end; this may be a read error. This chain connects TRBV6-1 to TRBJ1-2; D gene unclear. The CDR3 consists of 15 residues. Germline V gene data show CDR1 as MNHNS and CDR2 as SASEGT. The DNA of the CDR3 is TGTGCCAGCAGTGAACTCATTTTAGATCCCTATGGTTACACCTTC. Translating gives CASSELILDPYGYTF.

This clonotype showed up just once. The rearrangement links TRBV6-1 to TRBJ1-1; D remains ambiguous. This CDR3 comprises 14 residues. V lost 3 bases to trimming and J lost 4 bases, with 12 bases between them. CDR1 is MNHNS, CDR2 SASEGT, per germline. The CDR3 loop reads CASSEKLEFTEAFF. The CDR3 DNA follows: TGTGCCAGCAGTGAGAAGCTGGAGTTCACTGAAGCTTTCTTT.

This clonotype appeared many times. The chain recombines TRBV7-2 with TRBJ2-5, with D unresolved. In germline, CDR1 is SGHTA, CDR2 FQGNSA. CDR3 size: 15 residues. V dropped 5 bases and J dropped 0 bases, with 13 bases sitting between them. The CDR3 DNA follows: TGTGCCAGCAGCACCTTTGTCGGCTACCAAGAGACCCAGTACTTC. Protein product: CASSTFVGYQETQYF.

This clonotype was detected many times. The CDR3 coding sequence is TGTGCCAGCAGCTTAAGCGCGGGACAGGGCTACGAGCAGTACTTC. This translates into CASSLSAGQGYEQYF. The J gene is TRBJ2-7, the V gene TRBV7-6, with 9 bases matching TRBD1. V shed 2 bases and J 3 bases; nucleotides not matched to a gene: 5. The CDR3 totals 15 residues. From germline, CDR1 is SGHVS and CDR2 FNYEAQ.

This clonotype was recorded at least ten times. This chain uses TRBV30 with TRBJ2-2; no clear D. CDR1 is GTSNPN and CDR2 is SVGIG in the germline V gene (reference sequence). The CDR3 is made up of 12 amino acids. Trimming shortened V by 3 bases and J by 7 bases, and 9 bases separated the two germline ends. The chain's CDR3 is CAWRPENGELFF. In DNA form, the CDR3 reads TGTGCCTGGAGGCCCGAGAACGGGGAGCTGTTTTTT.

This clonotype was picked up a small number of times. The V gene is TRBV12-3 or TRBV12-4, the J gene TRBJ2-7; no reliable D call. The CDR3 has 13 amino acids. The ends were cut back, 3 bases at V and 7 bases at J, with 13 bases in the middle. Here the CDR3 DNA reads TGTGCCAGCAGTTTTAGCCCCTCTGGGGAGCAGTACTTC. This translates into CASSFSPSGEQYF.

J is TRBJ1-3 and V is TRBV3-1; D might be TRBD1 (6 bases). The CDR3 runs 17 residues. The germline CDR1 and CDR2 sequences are LGHDT and YNNKEL (reference sequence). The V gene lost 3 bases and the J gene lost 3 bases, with 18 bases spanning the gap. CDR3 loop: CASSHLGLQGFGNTIYF. For the CDR3, the DNA is TGTGCCAGCAGCCACCTGGGCCTACAGGGTTTTGGAAACACCATATATTTT.

This clonotype was counted ten times or more. This chain links TRBV2 with TRBJ2-7, with 7 bases lining up with TRBD2. Germline V gives CDR1 SNHLY, CDR2 FYNNEI. With 5 bases clipped from V and 10 bases from J, the junction kept 5 bases outside the gene matches. This CDR3 is 11 amino acids long. The CDR3 DNA sequence: TGTGCCAGCAGTCTAGCGGACCTACAGTACTTC. Translated, it gives CASSLADLQYF.

This chain uses TRBV12-3 or TRBV12-4 with TRBJ2-5, with 9 bases fitting TRBD1. The trim removed 7 bases at V and 3 bases at J, leaving 6 bases unmatched. The CDR3 loop spans 14 amino acids. The CDR3 region has the DNA TGTGCCAGCATCGTGGACAGGGGCAAAGAGACCCAGTACTTC. This translates into CASIVDRGKETQYF.

The sample holds a few counts of this clonotype. V is TRBV12-5 and J is TRBJ1-6; D uncertain. The CDR3 has 16 residues. Germline V gene data show CDR1 as LGHNT and CDR2 as FRNRAP. Trimming left V 5 bases short and J 4 bases short, with 15 bases between. This CDR3 reads CASGATGVTYNSPLHF. The CDR3 region has the DNA TGTGCTAGTGGTGCAACGGGTGTGACATATAATTCACCCCTCCACTTT.

This clonotype was detected ten times or more. This rearrangement joins TRBV7-9 to TRBJ2-5; TRBD1 agrees at 7 bases. The germline V gene encodes CDR1 SEHNR and CDR2 FQNEAQ (reference sequence). V was pared by 3 bases and J by 2 bases, with 6 bases of the junction left unmatched. This CDR3 contains 15 residues. This CDR3 is CASSFWDRRQETQYF. CDR3 DNA: TGTGCCAGCAGCTTTTGGGACAGACGACAAGAGACCCAGTACTTC.

In its sample, this clonotype was seen once. J is TRBJ2-5 and V is TRBV20-1; 11 nucleotides match TRBD1. V lost 3 bases to trimming and J lost 1 base; unmatched junction nucleotides: 1. The germline V gene has CDR1 DFQATT and CDR2 SNEGSKA (reference sequence). This CDR3 has 14 amino acids. For the CDR3, the DNA is TGCAGTGCTAGGGACAGGGGGCGCCAAGAGACCCAGTACTTC. Protein sequence: CSARDRGRQETQYF.

This clonotype has ten or more counts. J is TRBJ1-2 and V is TRBV10-3; D is ambiguous. V was cut by 0 bases and J by 6 bases, with 14 bases left in between. Germline CDR1 and CDR2: ENHRY and SYGVKD. CDR3 length: 15 residues. CDR3 DNA: TGTGCCATCAGTGAGTCGGGTAGAAGCTGGAATGGCTACACCTTC. Translation gives CAISESGRSWNGYTF.

The rearrangement uses TRBV4-1 and TRBJ1-2, with D possibly being TRBD1 (6 bases). Trimming took off 0 bases at V and 5 bases at J, with 22 bases between the two ends. This CDR3 region has 18 residues. Looked up from germline, CDR1 is MGHRA and CDR2 is YSYEKL. The CDR3 is CASSQEHGVGTPVYGYTF. CDR3 sequence (DNA): TGCGCCAGCAGCCAAGAACACGGAGTCGGGACACCCGTGTATGGCTACACCTTC.

CDR3 in DNA: TGCAGTGTCCGGGAACAGAACACTGAAGCTTTCTTT. Protein sequence: CSVREQNTEAFF. V gene TRBV29-1 combines with J gene TRBJ1-1; D is undetermined. This CDR3 comprises 12 residues. CDR1 is SQVTM, CDR2 ANQGSEA, per germline.

This chain links TRBV6-1 with TRBJ1-2; 8 positions match TRBD1. The trim removed 0 bases at V and 8 bases at J, leaving 8 bases unmatched. CDR3 size: 15 residues. Germline V gene lookup returns CDR1 MNHNS and CDR2 SASEGT. The DNA for the CDR3 is TGTGCCAGCAGTGAAGCCGGAAACAGGGGGGGAGGCTACACCTTC. Its protein product is CASSEAGNRGGGYTF.

This clonotype has ten or more counts. The chain uses TRBV29-1 and TRBJ2-5; D ambiguous. V dropped 6 bases and J dropped 5 bases, with 16 bases sitting between them. CDR1 and CDR2 (germline): SQVTM, ANQGSEA. The CDR3 totals 13 residues. CDR3 residues: CSVTGPGWETQYF. CDR3 coding DNA: TGCAGCGTGACGGGCCCGGGTTGGGAGACCCAGTACTTC.

This clonotype was counted many times. The V call is TRBV6-1, the J call TRBJ1-1, with D uncertain. Trimming took 8 bases from V and 3 from J, leaving 10 bases between them. Germline CDR1 and CDR2: MNHNS and SASEGT. The CDR3 is 12 residues long. CDR3 loop: CASLNWDTEAFF. The CDR3 coding sequence is TGTGCCAGCCTAAACTGGGACACTGAAGCTTTCTTT.

This clonotype was observed at least ten times. The J gene is TRBJ2-5, the V gene TRBV12-5, with 9 bases aligning to TRBD1. This CDR3 contains 13 residues. Germline values: CDR1 LGHNT, CDR2 FRNRAP. V lost 7 bases and J lost 4; bases outside the gene matches: 4. CDR3 sequence: CASATTGGETQYF. The CDR3 coding sequence is TGTGCTAGTGCCACGACAGGGGGAGAGACCCAGTACTTC.

V is TRBV7-3 and J is TRBJ2-2; 7 bases map to TRBD2. After removal of 5 bases from V and 4 bases from J, the junction contained 7 bases not matched to a gene. The germline V gene encodes CDR1 SGHTA and CDR2 FQGTGA. CDR3 length: 15 residues. Here the CDR3 DNA reads TGTGCCAGCAGCCTCACGACTAGCACCACCGGGGAGCTGTTTTTT. Protein: CASSLTTSTTGELFF.

CDR3 sequence reads: CASSQENQESYEQYF. The CDR3 DNA is TGTGCCAGCAGCCAAGAGAACCAGGAAAGCTACGAGCAGTACTTC. This chain joins TRBV4-2 and TRBJ2-7; D gene uncertain. The CDR3 spans 15 residues. Germline CDR1 reads LGHNA; CDR2 reads YNFKEQ. The V gene lost 0 bases and the J gene lost 3 bases, with 12 bases spanning the gap.

This clonotype was seen ten or more times. The genes are TRBV7-2 and TRBJ2-2; tentative D call: TRBD1 (5 bases). Trimming cost V 5 bases and J 8 bases, with 15 bases left between them. The CDR3 is 14 amino acids. The germline gives CDR1 SGHTA, CDR2 FQGNSA. The CDR3 here is CASSQQRGKGELFF. The CDR3 DNA reads TGTGCCAGCAGCCAACAAAGGGGCAAGGGGGAGCTGTTTTTT.

This clonotype was detected ten times or more. The rearrangement links TRBV6-5 to TRBJ1-1; 7 nucleotides line up with TRBD1. This CDR3 spans 15 amino acids. The J segment lost 4 bases and the V segment lost 1 base, leaving 6 bases of the junction unmatched. In germline, CDR1 is MNHEY, CDR2 SVGAGI. CDR3 DNA: TGTGCCAGCAGTTACTTTGACCGACAGGGCACTGAAGCTTTCTTT. Encoded protein: CASSYFDRQGTEAFF.

V is TRBV20-1 and J is TRBJ2-2; D may correspond to TRBD1 or TRBD2 (5 bases each). The CDR3 is made up of 13 amino acids. Trimming pared 3 bases from V and 3 bases from J, leaving 8 bases between. CDR1 is DFQATT, CDR2 SNEGSKA, per germline (reference sequence). CDR3 DNA: TGCAGTGCTAGCTGGGGGTACACCGGGGAGCTGTTTTTT. Translation: CSASWGYTGELFF.

This clonotype has a count of ten or more. This chain joins TRBV11-2 and TRBJ2-7; D gene unclear. The CDR3 is 15 amino acids. The V gene lost 0 bases and the J gene lost 6 bases, with 15 bases spanning the gap. Germline lookup yields CDR1 SGHAT and CDR2 FQNNGV. The CDR3 reads CASSLESAASREQYF. The CDR3 DNA is TGTGCCAGCAGCTTAGAGTCGGCAGCCTCTCGCGAGCAGTACTTC.

This clonotype was picked up many times. The V call is TRBV12-3 or TRBV12-4, the J call TRBJ2-2; D gene ambiguous. Trimming cost V 6 bases and J 0 bases, with 11 bases left between them. The CDR3 runs to 15 residues. CDR3 DNA: TGTGCCAGCAGCCCGACGGTCGCGAACACCGGGGAGCTGTTTTTT. Protein sequence: CASSPTVANTGELFF.